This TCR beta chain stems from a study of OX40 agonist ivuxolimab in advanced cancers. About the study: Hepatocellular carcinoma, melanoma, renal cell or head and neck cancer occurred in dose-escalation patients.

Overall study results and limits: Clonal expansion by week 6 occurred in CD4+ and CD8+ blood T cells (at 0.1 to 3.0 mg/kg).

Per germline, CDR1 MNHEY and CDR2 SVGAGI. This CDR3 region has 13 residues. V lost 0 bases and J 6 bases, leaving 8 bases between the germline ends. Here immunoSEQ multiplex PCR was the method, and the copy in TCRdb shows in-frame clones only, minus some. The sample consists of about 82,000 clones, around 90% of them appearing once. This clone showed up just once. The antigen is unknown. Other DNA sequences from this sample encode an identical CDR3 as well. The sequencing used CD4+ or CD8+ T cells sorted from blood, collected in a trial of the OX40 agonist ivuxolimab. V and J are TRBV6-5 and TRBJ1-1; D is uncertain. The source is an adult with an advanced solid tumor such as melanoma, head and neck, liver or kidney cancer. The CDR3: CASSYSRTAEAFF. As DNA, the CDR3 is TGTGCCAGCAGTTACTCGAGGACGGCTGAAGCTTTCTTT.